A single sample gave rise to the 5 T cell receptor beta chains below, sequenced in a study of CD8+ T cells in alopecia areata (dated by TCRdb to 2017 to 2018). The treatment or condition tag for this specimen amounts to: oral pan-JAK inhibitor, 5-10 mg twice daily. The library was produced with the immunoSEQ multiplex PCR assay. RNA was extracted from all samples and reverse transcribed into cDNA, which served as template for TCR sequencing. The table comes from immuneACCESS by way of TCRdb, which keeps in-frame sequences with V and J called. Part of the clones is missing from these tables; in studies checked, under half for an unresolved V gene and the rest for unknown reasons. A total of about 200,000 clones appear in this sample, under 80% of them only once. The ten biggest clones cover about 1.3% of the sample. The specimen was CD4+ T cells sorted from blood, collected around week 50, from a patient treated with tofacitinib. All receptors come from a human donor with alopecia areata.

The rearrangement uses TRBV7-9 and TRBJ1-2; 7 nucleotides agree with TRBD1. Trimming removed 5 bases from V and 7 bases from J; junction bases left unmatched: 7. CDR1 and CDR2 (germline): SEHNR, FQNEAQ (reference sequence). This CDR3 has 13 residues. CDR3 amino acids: CASSRQGQRGYTF. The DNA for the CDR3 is TGTGCCAGCAGCCGACAGGGACAACGTGGCTACACCTTC.

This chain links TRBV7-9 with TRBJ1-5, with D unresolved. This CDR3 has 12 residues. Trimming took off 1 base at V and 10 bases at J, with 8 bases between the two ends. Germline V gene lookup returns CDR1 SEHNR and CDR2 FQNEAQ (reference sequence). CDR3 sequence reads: CASSLVLGPQHF. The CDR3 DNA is TGTGCCAGCAGCTTAGTCCTCGGTCCCCAGCATTTT.

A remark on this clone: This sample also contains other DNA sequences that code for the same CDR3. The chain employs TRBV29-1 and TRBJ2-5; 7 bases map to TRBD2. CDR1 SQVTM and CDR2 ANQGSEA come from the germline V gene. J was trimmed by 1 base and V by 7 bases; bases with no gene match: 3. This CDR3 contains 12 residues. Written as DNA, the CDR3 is TGCAGCGGTGGGAGGGCCCAAGAGACCCAGTACTTC. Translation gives CSGGRAQETQYF.

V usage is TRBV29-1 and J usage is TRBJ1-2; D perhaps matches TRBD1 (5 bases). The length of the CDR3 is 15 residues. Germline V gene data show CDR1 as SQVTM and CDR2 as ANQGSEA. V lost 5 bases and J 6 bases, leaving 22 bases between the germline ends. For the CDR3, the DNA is TGCAGCGTTTCCAAGATTGGGGGAGTTAGAGATGGCTACACCTTC. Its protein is CSVSKIGGVRDGYTF.

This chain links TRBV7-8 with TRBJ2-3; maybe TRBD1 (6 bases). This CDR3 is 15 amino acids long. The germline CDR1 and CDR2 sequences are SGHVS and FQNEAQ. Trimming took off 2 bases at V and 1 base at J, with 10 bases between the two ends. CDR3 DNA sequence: TGTGCCAGCAGCTTACGACCAGGGGGCACAGATACGCAGTATTTT. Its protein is CASSLRPGGTDTQYF.